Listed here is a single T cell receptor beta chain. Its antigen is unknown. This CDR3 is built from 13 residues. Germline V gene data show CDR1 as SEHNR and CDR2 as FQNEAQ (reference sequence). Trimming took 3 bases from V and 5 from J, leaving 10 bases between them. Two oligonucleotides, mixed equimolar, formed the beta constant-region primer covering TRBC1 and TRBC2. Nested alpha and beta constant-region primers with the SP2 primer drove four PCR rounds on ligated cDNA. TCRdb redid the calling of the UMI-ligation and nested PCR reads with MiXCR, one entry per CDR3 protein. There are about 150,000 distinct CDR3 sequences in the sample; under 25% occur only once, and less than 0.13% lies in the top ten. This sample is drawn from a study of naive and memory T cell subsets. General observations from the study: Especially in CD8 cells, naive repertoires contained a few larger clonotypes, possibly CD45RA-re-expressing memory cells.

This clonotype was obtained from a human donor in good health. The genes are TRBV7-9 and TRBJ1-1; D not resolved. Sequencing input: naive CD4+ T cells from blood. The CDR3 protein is CASSFKGGTEAFF. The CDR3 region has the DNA TGTGCCAGCAGCTTCAAGGGAGGAACTGAAGCTTTCTTT. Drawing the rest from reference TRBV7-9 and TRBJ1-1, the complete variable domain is DTGVSQNPRHKITKRGQNVTFRCDPISEHNRLYWYRQTLGQGPEFLTYFQNEAQLEKSRLLSDRFSAERPKGSFSTLEIQRTEQGDSAMYLCASSFKGGTEAFFGQGTRLTVV.